One sample yielded the 9 T cell receptor beta chains listed below, sequenced in a study of T-cell memory formation after mild COVID-19. TCRdb reprocessed the 5' RACE reads via MiXCR and lists one record per CDR3 protein. The sample yields 350,000 to 500,000 distinct CDR3 sequences, 20% to 30% seen once. The sample was PBMCs or a T cell subset sorted from them (not recorded which). Every receptor here comes from an adult woman who had mild COVID-19 (a few samples of this study predate the infection). Cell type and time point are not known.

The V gene is TRBV4-1, the J gene TRBJ1-1; unclear D gene. V shed 7 bases and J shed 1 base, with 22 bases lying between them. The CDR3 loop spans 17 amino acids. CDR1 is MGHRA and CDR2 is YSYEKL in the germline V gene. The DNA of the CDR3 is TGCGCCAGCACCCTGCTGGGGTGGGGTGTGGCGAACACTGAAGCTTTCTTT. Translating gives CASTLLGWGVANTEAFF.

This clonotype was recorded many times. The chain couples TRBV12-3 or TRBV12-4 to TRBJ2-3; D uncertain. This CDR3 region has 11 residues. V shed 7 bases and J shed 0 bases, with 2 bases lying between them. CDR3 amino acids: CASTSTDTQYF. The DNA of the CDR3 is TGTGCCAGCACCAGCACAGATACGCAGTATTTT.

The CDR3 nucleotides read TGCGCCAGCAGCCAAAGCGAAACAGGGGGCTATGGCTACACCTTC. Protein: CASSQSETGGYGYTF. The chain combines TRBV4-1 with TRBJ1-2; 8 nucleotides align to TRBD1. Germline loops: CDR1 MGHRA, CDR2 YSYEKL. V was pared by 2 bases and J by 4 bases, with 6 bases of the junction left unmatched. This CDR3 is built from 15 residues.

The V and J genes are TRBV11-3 and TRBJ2-1, with 13 bases matching TRBD2. Germline V gene lookup returns CDR1 SGHNT and CDR2 YENEEA. The CDR3 has 18 residues. With V trimmed by 3 bases and J by 1 base, 6 bases remained unmatched. The CDR3 loop is CASSFRTSGSPSYNEQFF. The CDR3 DNA follows: TGTGCCAGCAGCTTTCGGACTAGCGGGAGCCCATCCTACAATGAGCAGTTCTTC.

This chain connects TRBV20-1 to TRBJ2-1; 11 nucleotides agree with TRBD2. The germline CDR1 and CDR2 sequences are DFQATT and SNEGSKA (reference sequence). The CDR3 has 15 residues. The V segment lost 3 bases and the J segment 4 bases; nucleotides outside the gene matches: 5. CDR3 residues: CSARSGTSGYNEQFF. CDR3 bases: TGCAGTGCTAGGTCCGGGACTAGCGGATACAATGAGCAGTTCTTC.

The chain couples TRBV9 to TRBJ1-6; weak D call: TRBD1 (6 bases). Deletions cut 4 bases from V and 6 bases from J, with 11 bases between. CDR3 length equals 14 residues. Germline V gene sequence: CDR1 SGDLS, CDR2 YYNGEE. The CDR3: CASSSAQGNSPLHF. The CDR3 DNA reads as TGTGCCAGCAGCTCAGCACAGGGTAATTCACCCCTCCACTTT.

There are many counts of this clonotype. The chain combines TRBV5-1 with TRBJ2-2; 7 positions match TRBD2. Trimming removed 1 base from V and 3 bases from J; junction bases left unmatched: 3. The CDR3 length is 15 residues. From germline, CDR1 is SGHRS and CDR2 YFSETQ. The CDR3 reads CASSLSLADTGELFF. The DNA for the CDR3 is TGCGCCAGCAGCTTGAGCCTAGCGGACACCGGGGAGCTGTTTTTT.

The chain employs TRBV15 and TRBJ2-7; either TRBD1 or TRBD2 may supply D (5 bases each). Germline values: CDR1 LNHNV, CDR2 YYDKDF (reference sequence). There are 14 residues in the CDR3. Trimming removed 5 bases at V and 3 bases at J, with 14 bases between. For the CDR3, the DNA is TGTGCCACCAGCGCCCGGGACGGATACTACGAGCAGTACTTC. This translates into CATSARDGYYEQYF.

The V call is TRBV29-1, the J call TRBJ2-1; 7 bases align to TRBD2. Germline V gene lookup returns CDR1 SQVTM and CDR2 ANQGSEA. V trimming: 4 bases; J trimming: 7 bases; junction bases outside the gene matches: 10. This CDR3 contains 14 residues. CDR3 coding DNA: TGCAGCGTTGCCCCCAGCGGGATATGGAATGAGCAGTTCTTC. This gives the protein CSVAPSGIWNEQFF.